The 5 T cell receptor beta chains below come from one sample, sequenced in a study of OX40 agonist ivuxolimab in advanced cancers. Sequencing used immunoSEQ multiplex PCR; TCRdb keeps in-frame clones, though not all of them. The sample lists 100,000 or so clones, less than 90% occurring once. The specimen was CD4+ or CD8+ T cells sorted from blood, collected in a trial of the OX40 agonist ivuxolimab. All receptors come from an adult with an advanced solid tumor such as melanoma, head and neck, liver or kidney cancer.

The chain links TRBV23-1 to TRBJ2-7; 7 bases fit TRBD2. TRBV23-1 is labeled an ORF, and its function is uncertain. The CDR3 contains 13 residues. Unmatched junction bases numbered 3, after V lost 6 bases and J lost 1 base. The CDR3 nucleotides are TGCGCCAGCAGACTAGCGCAGTCCTACGAGCAGTACTTC. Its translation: CASRLAQSYEQYF.

In DNA, the CDR3 is TGTGCCAGCAGCTATAACCCAGGGGCACCCAACGTCCTGACTTTC. This translates into CASSYNPGAPNVLTF. The chain is built from TRBV7-2 and TRBJ2-6; maybe TRBD1 (6 bases). The CDR3 has 15 residues. Trimming removed 4 bases at V and 8 bases at J, with 15 bases between. Germline CDR1 is SGHTA and CDR2 is FQGNSA.

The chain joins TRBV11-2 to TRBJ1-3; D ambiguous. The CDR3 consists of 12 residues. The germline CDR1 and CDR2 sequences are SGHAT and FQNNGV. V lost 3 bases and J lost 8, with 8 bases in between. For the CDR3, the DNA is TGTGCCAGCAGCTTTGGGTCGGACACCATATATTTT. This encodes CASSFGSDTIYF.

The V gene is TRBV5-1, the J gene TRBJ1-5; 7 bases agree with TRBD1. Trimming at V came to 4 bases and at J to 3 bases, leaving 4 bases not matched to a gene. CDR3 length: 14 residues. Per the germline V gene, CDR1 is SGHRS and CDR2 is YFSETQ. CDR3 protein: CASSTGQVNQPQHF. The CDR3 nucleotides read TGCGCCAGCAGCACCGGACAGGTCAATCAGCCCCAGCATTTT.

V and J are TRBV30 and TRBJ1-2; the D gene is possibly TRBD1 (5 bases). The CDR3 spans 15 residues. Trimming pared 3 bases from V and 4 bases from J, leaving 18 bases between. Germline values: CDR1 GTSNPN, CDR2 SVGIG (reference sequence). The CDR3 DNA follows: TGTGCCTGGAGAGTGGGACTCCCAGGACTCTATGGCTACACCTTC. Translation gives CAWRVGLPGLYGYTF.